This T cell receptor beta chain stems from a study of PD-1 blockade in classical Hodgkin lymphoma. This clone turned up a few times. Germline CDR1 is LNHDA and CDR2 is SQIVND (reference sequence). There are 12 residues in the CDR3. With 6 bases removed from V and 3 bases from J, the gap between germline ends came to 6 bases. Some clones are missing from TCRdb's copy, which holds only in-frame ones; the method was immunoSEQ multiplex PCR. The sample consists of roughly 20,000 clones, around 82% of them appearing once. This sample's time point: cycle 4 day 1 (C4D1), after less than seven weeks of nivolumab. Every one of the patients relapsed after autologous stem cell transplantation (brentuximab vedotin exposure was variable). Complete response, partial response or progressive disease were the best responses.

This sequence was found in a human donor with classical Hodgkin lymphoma. The starting material was peripheral blood mononuclear cells (PBMCs), obtained before the fourth cycle of nivolumab. The genes are TRBV19 and TRBJ1-5; D remains ambiguous. As DNA, the CDR3 is TGTGCCAGTAGCTTTGTCAATCAGCCCCAGCATTTT. This translates into CASSFVNQPQHF.